These T cell receptor beta chains were read from a single sample in a study of cytomegalovirus exposure and HLA in healthy donors. Clones were sequenced by immunoSEQ multiplex PCR, and TCRdb holds only the in-frame ones, with some missing. The sample lists some 100,000 clones; around 76% were seen once. Input material: PBMCs. These receptors were obtained from a man aged 45-60 years in good health and CMV-seropositive. The CDR3 runs from the conserved cysteine through the conserved F or W. The D gene is left open where the match is weak. Expanded clones get a size class; other rows say once, few or many, or leave the size out.

D: -; V: TRBV19; J: TRBJ2-2; size: -; CDR3: CASSIQSGELFF; DNA: TGTGCCAGTAGTATCCAGTCCGGGGAGCTGTTTTTT
D: -; V: TRBV4-1; J: TRBJ2-3; size: -; CDR3: CASSQASISDTDTQYF; DNA: TGCGCCAGCAGCCAAGCCTCGATTAGCGACACAGATACGCAGTATTTT
D: TRBD1; V: TRBV5-1; J: TRBJ2-3; size: once; CDR3: CASSYGGQGAADTQYF; DNA: TGCGCCAGCAGCTACGGGGGACAGGGGGCCGCAGATACGCAGTATTTT
D: -; V: TRBV5-6; J: TRBJ2-7; size: -; CDR3: CASSLGGAKSSPYEQYF; DNA: TGTGCCAGCAGCTTGGGAGGCGCGAAGTCCTCCCCCTACGAGCAGTACTTC
D: -; V: TRBV5-5; J: TRBJ1-1; size: -; CDR3: CASSLFAGDTEAFF; DNA: TGTGCCAGCAGCTTGTTCGCAGGGGACACTGAAGCTTTCTTT
D: -; V: TRBV28; J: TRBJ2-1; size: -; CDR3: CASRQGTYNEQFF; DNA: TGTGCCAGCAGACAGGGAACCTACAATGAGCAGTTCTTC
D: TRBD2; V: TRBV11-2; J: TRBJ2-5; size: -; CDR3: CASTPSAGGGETQYF; DNA: TGTGCCAGCACTCCTAGTGCGGGGGGAGGGGAGACCCAGTACTTC
D: -; V: TRBV18; J: TRBJ2-2; size: -; CDR3: CASSPRTDTGELFF; DNA: TGTGCCAGCTCACCACGGACAGATACCGGGGAGCTGTTTTTT
D: TRBD2; V: TRBV5-1; J: TRBJ2-3; size: few; CDR3: CASSWVGTSGEGPDTQYF; DNA: TGCGCCAGCAGCTGGGTCGGGACTAGCGGCGAGGGGCCAGATACGCAGTATTTT
D: TRBD2; V: TRBV9; J: TRBJ2-1; size: few; CDR3: CASSVGGGSRSYNEQFF; DNA: TGTGCCAGCAGCGTAGGGGGCGGGAGTAGGTCCTACAATGAGCAGTTCTTC
D: -; V: TRBV21-1; J: TRBJ2-7; size: -; CDR3: CASSKGTSGGSYEQYF; DNA: TGTGCCAGCAGCAAAGGGACTAGCGGGGGGTCCTACGAGCAGTACTTC
D: TRBD1; V: TRBV19; J: TRBJ1-3; size: -; CDR3: CASRPGQLSSGNTIYF; DNA: TGTGCCAGTAGACCGGGACAGTTGAGCTCTGGAAACACCATATATTTT
D: -; V: TRBV11-2; J: TRBJ1-2; size: -; CDR3: CASSLAGAVTNYGYTF; DNA: TGTGCCAGCAGCTTGGCGGGTGCAGTCACTAACTATGGCTACACCTTC
D: -; V: TRBV4-1; J: TRBJ1-1; size: few; CDR3: CASSQEGENTEAFF; DNA: TGCGCCAGCAGCCAAGAAGGGGAGAACACTGAAGCTTTCTTT
D: -; V: TRBV6-5; J: TRBJ1-6; size: -; CDR3: CASSYDRPSYNSPLHF; DNA: TGTGCCAGCAGTTACGACAGGCCTTCATATAATTCACCCCTCCACTTT
D: -; V: TRBV5-6; J: TRBJ2-6; size: few; CDR3: CASSLDRVGANVLTF; DNA: TGTGCCAGCAGCTTGGACAGGGTCGGGGCCAACGTCCTGACTTTC
D: TRBD1; V: TRBV5-1; J: TRBJ1-5; size: -; CDR3: CASSFGTGGSNQPQHF; DNA: TGCGCCAGCAGCTTCGGGACAGGGGGAAGCAATCAGCCCCAGCATTTT
D: -; V: TRBV25-1; J: TRBJ1-1; size: -; CDR3: CASSALNTEAFF; DNA: TGTGCCAGCAGTGCCCTAAACACTGAAGCTTTCTTT
D: TRBD1; V: TRBV6-5; J: TRBJ2-1; size: -; CDR3: CASRIRDRAYNEQFF; DNA: TGTGCCAGCAGAATCCGGGACAGGGCCTACAATGAGCAGTTCTTC
D: -; V: TRBV9; J: TRBJ2-1; size: few; CDR3: CASSVEVWMGLNEQFF; DNA: TGTGCCAGCAGCGTAGAGGTTTGGATGGGGCTCAATGAGCAGTTCTTC
D: -; V: TRBV6-6; J: TRBJ2-1; size: -; CDR3: CASSYEGVGKNEQFF; DNA: TGTGCCAGCAGTTACGAGGGAGTAGGGAAAAATGAGCAGTTCTTC
D: -; V: TRBV15; J: TRBJ1-1; size: -; CDR3: CATSVGGWVTEAFF; DNA: TGTGCCACCAGCGTTGGGGGCTGGGTTACTGAAGCTTTCTTT
D: -; V: TRBV4-3; J: TRBJ2-7; size: few; CDR3: CASSQGYRTYEQYF; DNA: TGCGCCAGCAGCCAAGGGTACAGAACCTACGAGCAGTACTTC
D: TRBD1; V: TRBV19; J: TRBJ1-1; size: -; CDR3: CASRDRNTEAFF; DNA: TGTGCCAGCCGGGACAGGAACACTGAGGCTTTCTTT
D: -; V: TRBV9; J: TRBJ1-2; size: -; CDR3: CASSPRGTLMVYGYTF; DNA: TGTGCCAGCAGCCCCCGAGGCACTCTTATGGTTTATGGCTACACCTTC
D: TRBD1; V: TRBV25-1; J: TRBJ1-1; size: few; CDR3: CASTQTGINTEAFF; DNA: TGTGCCAGCACCCAGACAGGGATCAACACTGAAGCTTTCTTT
D: TRBD1; V: TRBV15; J: TRBJ1-5; size: -; CDR3: CATSRVQGTNQPQHF; DNA: TGTGCCACCAGCAGAGTACAGGGGACCAATCAGCCCCAGCATTTT
D: -; V: TRBV11-3; J: TRBJ1-5; size: -; CDR3: CASSARQGPSDQPQHF; DNA: TGTGCCAGCAGCGCTCGCCAGGGTCCATCCGATCAGCCCCAGCATTTT
D: -; V: TRBV18; J: TRBJ2-5; size: -; CDR3: CASSPQAREETQYF; DNA: TGTGCCAGCTCACCACAGGCGAGGGAAGAGACCCAGTACTTC
D: -; V: TRBV25-1; J: TRBJ2-7; size: -; CDR3: CASSLGEQYF; DNA: TGTGCCAGCAGCCTAGGCGAGCAGTACTTC
D: TRBD1; V: TRBV5-1; J: TRBJ2-7; size: once; CDR3: CASSYLPGDSGYEQYF; DNA: TGCGCCAGCAGCTACCTCCCCGGGGACAGCGGCTACGAGCAGTACTTC
D: -; V: TRBV6-5; J: TRBJ1-2; size: -; CDR3: CASSYEMPSEKYGYTF; DNA: TGTGCCAGCAGTTACGAGATGCCGTCCGAGAAATATGGCTACACCTTC
D: -; V: TRBV29-1; J: TRBJ1-2; size: -; CDR3: CSAFSYGYTF; DNA: TGCAGCGCCTTCAGCTATGGCTACACCTTC
D: -; V: TRBV6-5; J: TRBJ1-2; size: -; CDR3: CASRERGSGYTF; DNA: TGTGCCAGCAGGGAAAGGGGTAGCGGCTACACCTTC
D: TRBD2; V: TRBV7-2; J: TRBJ2-3; size: -; CDR3: CASSPITGGSTDTQYF; DNA: TGTGCCAGCAGCCCGATAACGGGAGGGAGCACAGATACGCAGTATTTT
D: -; V: TRBV5-4; J: TRBJ2-7; size: -; CDR3: CASSLNSGAYEQYF; DNA: TGTGCCAGCAGCTTAAACAGTGGTGCTTACGAGCAGTACTTC
D: TRBD2; V: TRBV19; J: TRBJ2-3; size: -; CDR3: CASSIDGGGLGDTQYF; DNA: TGTGCCAGTAGTATAGATGGCGGGGGACTTGGGGATACGCAGTATTTT
D: -; V: TRBV27; J: TRBJ1-4; size: -; CDR3: CASGLRGTNEKLFF; DNA: TGTGCCTCGGGGTTGAGGGGGACTAATGAAAAACTGTTTTTT
D: -; V: TRBV28; J: TRBJ1-1; size: few; CDR3: CASIGASKAEAFF; DNA: TGTGCCAGCATTGGGGCATCAAAGGCTGAAGCTTTCTTT
D: TRBD1; V: TRBV19; J: TRBJ2-1; size: -; CDR3: CASSPRQGSYNEQFF; DNA: TGTGCCAGTAGTCCCAGACAGGGCTCCTACAATGAGCAGTTCTTC
D: -; V: TRBV5-5; J: TRBJ1-6; size: -; CDR3: CASSLDRVGSPLHF; DNA: TGTGCCAGCAGCTTGGACAGGGTGGGCTCACCCCTCCACTTT
D: -; V: TRBV27; J: TRBJ2-1; size: -; CDR3: CATTSFQRQFF; DNA: TGTGCCACCACGTCATTCCAGCGGCAGTTCTTC
D: -; V: TRBV4-1; J: TRBJ2-7; size: few; CDR3: CASSQVWQGSTYEQYF; DNA: TGCGCCAGCAGCCAAGTCTGGCAGGGGTCCACATACGAGCAGTACTTC
D: TRBD1; V: TRBV6-5; J: TRBJ2-7; size: few; CDR3: CASSSRQGSRHEQYF; DNA: TGTGCCAGCAGCTCGCGACAGGGGTCCCGCCACGAGCAGTACTTC
D: -; V: TRBV19; J: TRBJ2-5; size: -; CDR3: CASSIVWGGETQYF; DNA: TGTGCCAGTAGTATAGTGTGGGGAGGTGAGACCCAGTACTTC
D: TRBD2; V: TRBV6-4; J: TRBJ2-3; size: -; CDR3: CASSAFGTSGRSTDTQYF; DNA: TGTGCCAGCAGTGCCTTCGGGACTAGCGGGAGGAGCACAGATACGCAGTATTTT
D: -; V: TRBV28; J: TRBJ1-5; size: -; CDR3: CASSLGGPQHF; DNA: TGTGCCAGCAGTTTGGGGGGGCCCCAGCATTTT
D: TRBD1; V: TRBV5-1; J: TRBJ2-3; size: -; CDR3: CASSLAFGQGTDTQYF; DNA: TGCGCCAGCAGCTTGGCTTTCGGACAGGGCACAGATACGCAGTATTTT
D: TRBD1; V: TRBV6-1; J: TRBJ2-3; size: -; CDR3: CASSATLQGAGTDTQYF; DNA: TGTGCCAGCAGTGCGACCCTCCAGGGGGCCGGCACAGATACGCAGTATTTT
D: TRBD2; V: TRBV7-2; J: TRBJ2-5; size: once; CDR3: CASSLGLAGGLQETQYF; DNA: TGTGCCAGCAGCTTAGGTCTAGCGGGGGGACTGCAAGAGACCCAGTACTTC
D: TRBD1; V: TRBV5-1; J: TRBJ2-5; size: -; CDR3: CASSYGTGAETQYF; DNA: TGCGCCAGCAGCTATGGGACAGGGGCCGAGACCCAGTACTTC
D: -; V: TRBV5-8; J: TRBJ1-5; size: few; CDR3: CASSLAGPQHF; DNA: TGTGCCAGCAGCTTGGCGGGACCCCAGCATTTT
D: -; V: TRBV11-2; J: TRBJ2-2; size: -; CDR3: CASSLYLLSANTGELFF; DNA: TGTGCCAGCAGCTTATATTTGCTCTCGGCGAACACCGGGGAGCTGTTTTTT
D: TRBD2; V: TRBV5-1; J: TRBJ2-6; size: few; CDR3: CASSLTSGRATGANVLTF; DNA: TGCGCCAGCAGCTTGACTAGCGGGAGGGCGACGGGGGCCAACGTCCTGACTTTC
D: -; V: TRBV5-1; J: TRBJ2-6; size: once; CDR3: CASSYGPTDSGANVLTF; DNA: TGCGCCAGCAGCTACGGGCCGACAGATTCTGGGGCCAACGTCCTGACTTTC
D: TRBD2; V: TRBV7-9; J: TRBJ2-1; size: -; CDR3: CASSFRLAGGNEQFF; DNA: TGTGCCAGCAGCTTCCGGCTAGCGGGAGGCAATGAGCAGTTCTTC
D: TRBD1; V: TRBV18; J: TRBJ2-7; size: -; CDR3: CASSPPQGLTYEQYF; DNA: TGTGCCAGCTCACCACCACAGGGGCTTACCTACGAGCAGTACTTC